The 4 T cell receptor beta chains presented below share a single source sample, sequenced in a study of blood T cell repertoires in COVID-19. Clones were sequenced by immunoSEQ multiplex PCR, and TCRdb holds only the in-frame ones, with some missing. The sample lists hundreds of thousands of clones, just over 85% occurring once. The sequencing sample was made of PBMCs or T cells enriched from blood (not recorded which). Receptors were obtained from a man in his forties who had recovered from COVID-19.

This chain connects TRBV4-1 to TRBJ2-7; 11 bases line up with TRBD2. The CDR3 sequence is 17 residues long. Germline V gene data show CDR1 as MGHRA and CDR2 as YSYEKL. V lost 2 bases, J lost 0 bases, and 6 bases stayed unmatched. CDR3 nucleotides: TGCGCCAGCAGCCAAACAACTAGCGGGAGTGTCTCCTACGAGCAGTACTTC. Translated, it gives CASSQTTSGSVSYEQYF.

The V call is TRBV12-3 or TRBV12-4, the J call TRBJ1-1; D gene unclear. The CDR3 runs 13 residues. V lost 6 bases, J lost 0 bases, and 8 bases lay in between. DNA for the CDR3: TGTGCCAGCAGCTCGGGAGTGAACACTGAAGCTTTCTTT. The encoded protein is CASSSGVNTEAFF.

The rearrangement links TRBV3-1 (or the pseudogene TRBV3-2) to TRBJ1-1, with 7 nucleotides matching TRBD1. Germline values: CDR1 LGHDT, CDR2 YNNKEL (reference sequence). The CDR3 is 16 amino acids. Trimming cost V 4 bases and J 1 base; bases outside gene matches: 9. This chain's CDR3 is CASSLVRDSPNTEAFF. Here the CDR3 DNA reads TGTGCCAGCAGCCTAGTCCGGGACAGTCCGAACACTGAAGCTTTCTTT.

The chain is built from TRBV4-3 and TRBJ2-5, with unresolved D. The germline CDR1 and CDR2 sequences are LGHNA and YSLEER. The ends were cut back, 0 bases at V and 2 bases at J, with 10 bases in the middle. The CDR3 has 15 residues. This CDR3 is CASSQERNGQETQYF. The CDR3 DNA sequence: TGCGCCAGCAGCCAAGAGAGGAACGGACAAGAGACCCAGTACTTC.